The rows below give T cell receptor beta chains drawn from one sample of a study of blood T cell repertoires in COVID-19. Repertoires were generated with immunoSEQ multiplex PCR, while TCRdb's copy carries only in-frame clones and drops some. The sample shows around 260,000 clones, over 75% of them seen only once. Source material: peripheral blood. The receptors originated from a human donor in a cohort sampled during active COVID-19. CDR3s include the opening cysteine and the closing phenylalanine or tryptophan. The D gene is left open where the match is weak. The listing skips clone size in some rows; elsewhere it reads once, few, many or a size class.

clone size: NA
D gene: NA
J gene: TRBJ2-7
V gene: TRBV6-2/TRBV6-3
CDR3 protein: CASSFYRARGYEQYF
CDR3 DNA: TGTGCCAGCAGTTTTTACAGGGCACGAGGCTACGAGCAGTACTTC

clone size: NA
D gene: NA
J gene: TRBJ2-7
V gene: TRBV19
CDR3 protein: CASSIGGRGYEQYF
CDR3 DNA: TGTGCCAGTAGTATAGGGGGGCGCGGCTACGAGCAGTACTTC

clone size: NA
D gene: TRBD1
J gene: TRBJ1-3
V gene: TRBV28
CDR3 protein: CASRMTGSSGNTIYF
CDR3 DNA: TGTGCCAGCAGAATGACAGGGAGCTCTGGAAACACCATATATTTT

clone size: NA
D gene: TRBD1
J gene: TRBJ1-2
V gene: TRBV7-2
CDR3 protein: CASSGRDSNYGYTF
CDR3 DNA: TGTGCCAGCAGCGGAAGGGACAGCAACTATGGCTACACCTTC

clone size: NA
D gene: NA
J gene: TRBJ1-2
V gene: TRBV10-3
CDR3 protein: CAISESPSYGYTF
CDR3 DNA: TGTGCCATCAGTGAGTCCCCCTCTTATGGCTACACCTTC

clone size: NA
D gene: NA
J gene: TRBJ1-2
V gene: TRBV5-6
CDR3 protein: CASSLQGSIGYTF
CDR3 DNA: TGTGCCAGCAGCTTGCAGGGGTCAATTGGCTACACCTTC

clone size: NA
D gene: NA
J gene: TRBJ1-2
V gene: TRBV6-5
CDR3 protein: CASNPTSNYGYTF
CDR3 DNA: TGTGCCAGCAACCCTACTTCTAACTATGGCTACACCTTC

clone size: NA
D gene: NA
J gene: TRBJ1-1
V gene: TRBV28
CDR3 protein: CASSFEQTLVGNTEAFF
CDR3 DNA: TGTGCCAGCAGTTTTGAGCAGACACTGGTTGGGAACACTGAAGCTTTCTTT

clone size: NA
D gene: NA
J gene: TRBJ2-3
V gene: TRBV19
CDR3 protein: CASSFLATDTQYF
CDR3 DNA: TGTGCCAGTAGTTTTCTAGCGACAGATACGCAGTATTTT

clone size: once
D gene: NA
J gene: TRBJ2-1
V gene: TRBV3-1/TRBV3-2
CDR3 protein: CASRTGGLEQFF
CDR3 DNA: TGTGCCAGCAGGACCGGGGGGCTAGAGCAGTTCTTC

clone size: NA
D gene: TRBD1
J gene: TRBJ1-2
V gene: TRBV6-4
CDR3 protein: CASSDSRTGSGYTF
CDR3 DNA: TGTGCCAGCAGTGACTCACGGACAGGGTCTGGCTACACCTTC

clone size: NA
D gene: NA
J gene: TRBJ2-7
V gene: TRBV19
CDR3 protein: CASSIEGNSYEQYF
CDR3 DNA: TGTGCCAGTAGTATAGAGGGCAACTCCTACGAGCAGTACTTC

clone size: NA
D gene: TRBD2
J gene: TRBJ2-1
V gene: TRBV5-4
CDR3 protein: CASSWGASGTNEQFF
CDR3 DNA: TGTGCCAGCAGCTGGGGGGCTAGCGGGACCAATGAGCAGTTCTTC

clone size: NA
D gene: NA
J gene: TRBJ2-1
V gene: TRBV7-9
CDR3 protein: CASTSTAKYNEQFF
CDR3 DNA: TGTGCCAGCACCTCTACTGCTAAATACAATGAGCAGTTCTTC

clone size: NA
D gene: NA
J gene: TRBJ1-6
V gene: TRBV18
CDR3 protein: CASSPPGEVSPLHF
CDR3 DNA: TGTGCCAGCTCACCACCAGGGGAGGTTTCACCCCTCCACTTT